Listed here are 25 T cell receptor delta chains from one sample, sequenced in a study of human gamma delta and Vdelta1 T cells (dated by TCRdb to the late 2010s). Their cognate antigens are unknown. The library was prepared using PCR. TCRdb names Illumina MiSeq as the instrument used. In TCRdb, clones were called once more from the public reads by CATT, and rows of identical DNA were later combined. Here the sample has 6,000 or so delta-chain clones; more than 35% occur a single time. Approximately 9% of the sample is taken by the ten largest. Sequenced: Vdelta1 gamma-delta T cells from blood grown in culture (DOT cells). Per the publication, the cell subset or site label means: Delta One T cells, in vitro expanded/differentiated Vd1+ gamma-delta T cells. These receptors were obtained from a human donor in good health.

This clone is a singleton in its sample. Other nucleotide sequences from this sample produce the same CDR3. This chain uses TRDV1 with TRDJ1; 13 bases match TRDD3. The CDR3 contains 29 residues. CDR1 is TSWWSYY and CDR2 is QGS in the germline V gene. V shed 1 base, J shed 0 bases, and the junction held 38 bases outside the gene matches. The CDR3 loop is CALGEQVWNPPRKNRTGGYGESYTDKLIF. As DNA, the CDR3 is TGTGCTCTTGGGGAACAAGTCTGGAACCCTCCGCGCAAAAACCGTACTGGGGGATACGGCGAATCGTACACCGATAAACTCATCTTT.

The V and J genes are TRDV1 and TRDJ1; 10 bases fit TRDD3. The CDR3 contains 21 residues. Per the germline V gene, CDR1 is TSWWSYY and CDR2 is QGS. V was clipped by 4 bases and J by 1 base; unmatched bases: 21. The CDR3, as DNA: TGTGCTCTTGGGGCCTCCTTCCTCTTGGGGGATACATCCTGGTGCACCGATAAACTCATCTTT. It yields the protein CALGASFLLGDTSWCTDKLIF.

Details on this clone: One end of the junction varies from germline; a read error may be responsible. The chain couples TRDV1 to TRDJ1; D is unresolved. Germline CDR1 reads TSWWSYY; CDR2 reads QGS. The CDR3 has 19 amino acids. CDR3 DNA sequence: TGTGCTCTTGGGCAACTTGGTTACTACATATCTTATTACACCGATAAACTCATCTTT. This codes for CALGQLGYYISYYTDKLIF.

Notes on this clone: A much larger clonotype is one base distant, so this may be a read error. The chain links TRDV1 to TRDJ1; maybe TRDD3 (7 bases). The CDR3 length is 20 residues. CDR1 and CDR2 from the germline V gene are TSWWSYY and QGS. The CDR3 sequence: CALGDGGYWGPRSYTDKHIF. The CDR3 region has the DNA TGTGCTCTTGGGGACGGGGGCTACTGGGGTCCGAGGTCCTACACCGATAAACACATCTTT.

J is TRDJ1 and V is TRDV1; 9 nucleotides match TRDD3. V was pared by 5 bases and J by 4 bases, with 17 bases of the junction left unmatched. This CDR3 is built from 18 residues. Germline loops: CDR1 TSWWSYY, CDR2 QGS. CDR3 sequence (DNA): TGTGCTCTTGGGCCCAAGCCACGGCTGGTTGGGGGATACGATAAACTCATCTTT. Residues: CALGPKPRLVGGYDKLIF.

The V and J genes are TRDV1 and TRDJ1, with 7 bases matching TRDD3. V shed 5 bases and J 1 base; nucleotides not matched to a gene: 19. CDR1 is TSWWSYY, CDR2 QGS, per germline. The CDR3 runs to 19 residues. The CDR3, as DNA: TGTGCTCTTGGGAATCCCTCTACGATGGGGATAAGGGGCACCGATAAACTCATCTTT. Translating gives CALGNPSTMGIRGTDKLIF.

The gene calls are TRDV1 and TRDJ1; TRDD3 aligns across 11 bases. Per germline, CDR1 TSWWSYY and CDR2 QGS. The CDR3 totals 18 residues. Losses at the gene ends were 0 bases for V and 4 bases for J; bases not matched to a gene: 10. As DNA, the CDR3 is TGTGCTCTTGGGGAACTCTCCCCTCTACTGGGGGATATCGATAAACTCATCTTT. Its translation: CALGELSPLLGDIDKLIF.

This clone was counted a few times. This chain joins TRDV1 and TRDJ1; 8 positions agree with TRDD3. V was pared by 4 bases and J by 7 bases, with 20 bases of the junction left unmatched. The CDR3 is 18 amino acids. CDR1 and CDR2 (germline): TSWWSYY, QGS. CDR3: CALGATRGIASGGPKLIF. The CDR3 DNA follows: TGTGCTCTTGGGGCAACGCGGGGGATAGCATCGGGAGGCCCTAAACTCATCTTT.

Relative to its sample, this clone is medium-sized. The rearrangement links TRDV1 to TRDJ1, with 12 positions matching TRDD3. Germline CDR1 is TSWWSYY and CDR2 is QGS. Trimming at V came to 5 bases and at J to 2 bases, leaving 24 bases not matched to a gene. The CDR3 spans 22 residues. CDR3 nucleotide sequence: TGTGCTCTTGGGAAGTTTCCTAAGGAAAATGTACTGGGGGATACTGGTACCGATAAACTCATCTTT. This gives the protein CALGKFPKENVLGDTGTDKLIF.

A single count supports this clone. The chain is built from TRDV1 and TRDJ1, with 8 bases aligning to TRDD3. This CDR3 spans 22 amino acids. V lost 5 bases and J lost 3; bases outside the gene matches: 29. Per the germline V gene, CDR1 is TSWWSYY and CDR2 is QGS. CDR3 loop: CALGNPSRPFGTGGRSPDKLIF. The CDR3 DNA is TGTGCTCTTGGGAACCCTTCACGTCCTTTCGGTACTGGGGGTCGCTCCCCCGATAAACTCATCTTT.

Judged by abundance, this clone is medium-sized. J is TRDJ1 and V is TRDV1; tentatively, D is TRDD2 (5 bases). Between the trimmed V and J ends, which lost 3 bases and 0 bases, there was a span of 14 bases. Germline V gene sequence: CDR1 TSWWSYY, CDR2 QGS. The CDR3 loop spans 16 amino acids. The CDR3 DNA reads TGTGCTCTTGGGGAGTTCCTCACAGGGTACACCGATAAACTCATCTTT. Amino acid sequence: CALGEFLTGYTDKLIF.

The chain carries TRDV1 and TRDJ1, with 8 bases that match TRDD3. The V and J ends lost 4 bases and 0 bases, in that order; junction bases with no gene match: 13. The CDR3 extends over 18 amino acids. Germline loops: CDR1 TSWWSYY, CDR2 QGS. CDR3 in amino acids: CALGAFLPLGGYTDKLIF. The CDR3 DNA follows: TGTGCTCTTGGGGCATTCCTCCCACTGGGGGGGTACACCGATAAACTCATCTTT.

The V call is TRDV1, the J call TRDJ1; weak D call: TRDD3 (6 bases). This CDR3 contains 18 residues. Trimming removed 2 bases from V and 2 bases from J, with 21 bases in between. Looked up from germline, CDR1 is TSWWSYY and CDR2 is QGS. The CDR3 protein is CALGEGGGPLKQTDKLIF. CDR3 DNA sequence: TGTGCTCTTGGGGAAGGGGGGGGACCACTAAAGCAGACCGATAAACTCATCTTT.

V gene TRDV1 combines with J gene TRDJ1; 11 nucleotides agree with TRDD3. The V and J ends lost 0 bases and 2 bases, in that order; junction bases with no gene match: 23. Germline V CDR1 and CDR2: TSWWSYY, QGS. The CDR3 is 23 amino acids. The CDR3 spells CALGELWRRGPGGYQHLTDKLIF. CDR3 nucleotide sequence: TGTGCTCTTGGGGAACTCTGGCGGAGGGGGCCTGGGGGATACCAACACCTAACCGATAAACTCATCTTT.

This clone appeared a few times. The identical CDR3 is also encoded by other nucleotide sequences in the sample. The chain employs TRDV1 and TRDJ2; 12 nucleotides align to TRDD3. V lost 2 bases, J lost 4 bases, and 29 bases stayed unmatched. From germline, CDR1 is TSWWSYY and CDR2 QGS. This CDR3 contains 25 residues. CDR3 coding DNA: TGTGCTCTTGGGGAAATCCCCACCTCAAATTTCCTGGGGGATACGGAGGGTCAGGAGACAGCACAACTCTTCTTT. Amino acid sequence: CALGEIPTSNFLGDTEGQETAQLFF.

This clone was counted between two and nine times. V usage is TRDV1 and J usage is TRDJ1; 13 bases match TRDD3. The CDR3 is made up of 18 amino acids. Germline V gene lookup returns CDR1 TSWWSYY and CDR2 QGS. J was trimmed by 9 bases and V by 5 bases; bases with no gene match: 18. The CDR3 reads CALGTSELGDTRREELIF. CDR3 DNA sequence: TGTGCTCTTGGGACAAGCGAACTGGGGGATACGCGGAGGGAGGAACTCATCTTT.

With respect to this clone: Other nucleotide sequences in the sample specify the same CDR3. The chain employs TRDV1 and TRDJ1; 11 bases fit TRDD3. Germline-derived CDR1 and CDR2 are TSWWSYY and QGS. There are 23 residues in the CDR3. V was pared by 2 bases and J by 1 base, with 24 bases of the junction left unmatched. Here the CDR3 reads CALGESTCEGTGGYVAITDKLIF. DNA for the CDR3: TGTGCTCTTGGGGAAAGTACCTGTGAGGGGACTGGGGGATATGTCGCGATCACCGATAAACTCATCTTT.

This clone showed up just once. This chain joins TRDV1 and TRDJ1; D unclear. Germline-derived CDR1 and CDR2 are TSWWSYY and QGS. Trimming stripped 3 bases from V and 0 bases from J, with 17 bases between. The CDR3 spans 17 residues. The CDR3 nucleotides read TGTGCTCTTGGGGACCCAGCCTTGCCCCAGTACACCGATAAACTCATCTTT. Protein: CALGDPALPQYTDKLIF.

A remark on this clone: This likely traces to a read error, being one base from a far larger clone. Additional DNA sequences in this sample encode the identical CDR3. The rearrangement links TRDV1 to TRDJ1; the D gene could be TRDD2 or TRDD3 (6 bases each). CDR1 is TSWWSYY, CDR2 QGS, per germline. CDR3 length equals 17 residues. V lost 0 bases, J lost 5 bases, and 19 bases lay in between. The CDR3 bases are TGTGCTCTTGGGGAACTTGGGGGTCCTACCTCGACAGATAAACTCATCTTT. Translated: CALGELGGPTSTDKLIF.

This clone was recorded a few times. The chain has TRDV1 and TRDJ1, with D hard to call. The length of the CDR3 is 14 residues. Germline lookup yields CDR1 TSWWSYY and CDR2 QGS. Trimming stripped 0 bases from V and 0 bases from J, with 5 bases between. The CDR3 loop is CALGELFHTDKLIF. CDR3 bases: TGTGCTCTTGGGGAACTCTTTCACACCGATAAACTCATCTTT.

By proportion, this clone is large. V is TRDV1 and J is TRDJ1, with TRDD3 identical over 7 bases. This CDR3 is 20 amino acids long. The trim removed 2 bases at V and 2 bases at J, leaving 20 bases unmatched. CDR1 TSWWSYY and CDR2 QGS come from the germline V gene. The CDR3 here is CALGEGFGPLLGSETDKLIF. CDR3 bases: TGTGCTCTTGGGGAAGGATTCGGCCCATTACTGGGGAGTGAGACCGATAAACTCATCTTT.

This chain connects TRDV1 to TRDJ1; 11 nucleotides align to TRDD3. V lost 3 bases to trimming and J lost 0 bases; unmatched junction nucleotides: 27. CDR1 is TSWWSYY, CDR2 QGS, per germline. CDR3 size: 24 residues. CDR3 residues: CALGDPTILNFNGGYAKYTDKLIF. Written as DNA, the CDR3 is TGTGCTCTTGGGGATCCTACAATCCTAAACTTTAATGGGGGATACGCAAAGTACACCGATAAACTCATCTTT.

This clone was counted between two and nine times. The rearrangement joins TRDV1 to TRDJ1; D is unresolved. The CDR3 spans 14 residues. V lost 0 bases, J lost 5 bases, and 10 bases lay in between. Looked up from germline, CDR1 is TSWWSYY and CDR2 is QGS. CDR3: CALGELNPQDKLIF. As DNA, the CDR3 is TGTGCTCTTGGGGAACTAAACCCCCAGGATAAACTCATCTTT.

This clone was seen a few times. A read error is possible here, since a much larger clone lies one base away. V and J are TRDV1 and TRDJ1; 8 nucleotides agree with TRDD2. Germline CDR1 TSWWSYY, CDR2 QGS. This CDR3 has 18 amino acids. CDR3 residues: CALGVAAFLRRHTNKLIF. In DNA form, the CDR3 reads TGTGCTCTTGGGGTCGCAGCCTTCCTAAGACGGCACACCAATAAACTCATCTTT.

This clone was counted a few times. The chain is built from TRDV1 and TRDJ1; the match to TRDD3 covers 12 bases. This CDR3 region has 22 residues. V gave up 1 base and J gave up 7 bases; unmatched junction bases: 25. From germline, CDR1 is TSWWSYY and CDR2 QGS. The CDR3 protein is CALGERTPHSRILGDTIGKLIF. CDR3 DNA sequence: TGTGCTCTTGGGGAACGAACCCCCCACTCCAGGATACTGGGGGATACCATCGGTAAACTCATCTTT.